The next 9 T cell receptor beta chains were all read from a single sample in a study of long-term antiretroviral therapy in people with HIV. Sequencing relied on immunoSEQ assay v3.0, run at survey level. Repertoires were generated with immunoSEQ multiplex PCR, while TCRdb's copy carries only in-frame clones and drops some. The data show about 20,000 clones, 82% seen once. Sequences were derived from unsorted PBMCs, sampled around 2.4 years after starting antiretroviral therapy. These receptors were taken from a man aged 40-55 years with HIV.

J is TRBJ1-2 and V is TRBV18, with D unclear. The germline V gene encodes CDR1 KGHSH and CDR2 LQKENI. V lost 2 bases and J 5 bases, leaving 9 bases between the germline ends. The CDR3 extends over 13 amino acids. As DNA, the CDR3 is TGTGCCAGCTCACCAATCGACGATTATGGCTACACCTTC. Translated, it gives CASSPIDDYGYTF.

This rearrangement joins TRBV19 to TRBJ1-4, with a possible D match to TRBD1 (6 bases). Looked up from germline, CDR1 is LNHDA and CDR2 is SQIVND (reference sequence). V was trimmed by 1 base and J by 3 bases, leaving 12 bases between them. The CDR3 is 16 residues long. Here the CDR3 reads CASSIVTGTSNEKLFF. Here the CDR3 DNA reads TGTGCCAGTAGTATAGTAACCGGGACATCTAATGAAAAACTGTTTTTT.

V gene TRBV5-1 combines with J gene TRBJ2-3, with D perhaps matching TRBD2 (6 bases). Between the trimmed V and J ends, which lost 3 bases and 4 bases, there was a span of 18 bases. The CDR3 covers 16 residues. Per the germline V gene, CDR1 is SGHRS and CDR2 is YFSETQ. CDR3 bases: TGCGCCAGCAGCTGGAGGGACGCCAAGAGGTCAGATACGCAGTATTTT. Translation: CASSWRDAKRSDTQYF.

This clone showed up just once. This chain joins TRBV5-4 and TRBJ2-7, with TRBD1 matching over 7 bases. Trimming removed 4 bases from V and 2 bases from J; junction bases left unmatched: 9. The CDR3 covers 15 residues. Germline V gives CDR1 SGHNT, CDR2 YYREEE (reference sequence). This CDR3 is CASSPLGTATYEQYF. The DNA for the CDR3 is TGTGCCAGCAGCCCCCTCGGGACAGCCACCTACGAGCAGTACTTC.

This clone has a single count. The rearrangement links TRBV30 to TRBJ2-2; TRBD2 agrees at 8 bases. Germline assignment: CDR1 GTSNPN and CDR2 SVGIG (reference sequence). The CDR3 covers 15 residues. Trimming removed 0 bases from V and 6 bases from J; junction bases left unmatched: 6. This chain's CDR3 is CAWSVLGRASGELFF. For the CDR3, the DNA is TGTGCCTGGAGTGTTCTCGGGAGGGCCTCCGGGGAGCTGTTTTTT.

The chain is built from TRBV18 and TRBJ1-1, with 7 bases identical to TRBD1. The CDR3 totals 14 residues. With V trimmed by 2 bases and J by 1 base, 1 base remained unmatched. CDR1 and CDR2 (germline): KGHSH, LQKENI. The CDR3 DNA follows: TGTGCCAGCTCACCAGACAGGGCGAACACTGAAGCTTTCTTT. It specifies CASSPDRANTEAFF.

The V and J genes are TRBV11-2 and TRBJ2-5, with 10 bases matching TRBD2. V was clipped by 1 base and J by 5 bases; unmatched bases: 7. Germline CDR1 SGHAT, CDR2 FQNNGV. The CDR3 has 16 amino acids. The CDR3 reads CASSLGASGSWETQYF. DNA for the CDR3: TGTGCCAGCAGCTTAGGTGCTAGCGGGAGTTGGGAGACCCAGTACTTC.

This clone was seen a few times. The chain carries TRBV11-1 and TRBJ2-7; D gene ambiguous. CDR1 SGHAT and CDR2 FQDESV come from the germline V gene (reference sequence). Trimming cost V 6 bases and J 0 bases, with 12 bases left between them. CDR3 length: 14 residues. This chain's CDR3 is CASRKALSSYEQYF. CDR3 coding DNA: TGTGCCAGCAGGAAGGCCCTGAGCTCCTACGAGCAGTACTTC.

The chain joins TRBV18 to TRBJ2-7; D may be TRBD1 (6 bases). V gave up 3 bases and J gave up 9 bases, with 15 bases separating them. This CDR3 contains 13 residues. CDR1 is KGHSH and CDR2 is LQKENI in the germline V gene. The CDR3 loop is CASSPMDRDGQYF. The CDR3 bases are TGTGCCAGCTCACCCATGGACAGAGACGGGCAGTACTTC.